This record concerns one T cell receptor beta chain sequence. The entry originates in a study of OX40 agonist ivuxolimab in advanced cancers. The overall study: Patients were given ivuxolimab, an antibody that agonizes OX40 (CD134). Participants could have had prior anti-PD-1, anti-PD-L1 or anti-CTLA-4 therapy, and less than 45% had some. In three patients, partial responses were observed, one with hepatocellular carcinoma and two with cutaneous melanoma.

Trimming cost V 7 bases and J 0 bases; bases outside gene matches: 4. CDR3 size: 16 residues. CDR1 is SGHRS and CDR2 is YFSETQ in the germline V gene. TCRdb's copy holds only in-frame clones and misses some; the assay was immunoSEQ multiplex PCR. This sample has tens of thousands of clones; around 82% occur once, and the top ten carry 9.5%. This chain connects TRBV5-1 to TRBJ2-6, with TRBD1 matching over 10 bases. This TCR derives from an adult with an advanced solid tumor such as melanoma, head and neck, liver or kidney cancer. The sequences come from CD4+ or CD8+ T cells sorted from blood, collected in a trial of the OX40 agonist ivuxolimab. The CDR3 DNA follows: TGCGCCAGCGGACAGGGGGAGTCCTCTGGGGCCAACGTCCTGACTTTC. Protein sequence: CASGQGESSGANVLTF.